Detailed here is one T cell receptor (beta chain). The antigen remains unidentified. These data belong to a study of identical twins. Template switching added a universal primer site, and cDNA bore unique molecular identifiers. TCRdb processed the 5' RACE reads anew with MiXCR; each CDR3 protein has one entry. The sample lists 1.5 million to 2 million distinct CDR3 sequences, about 32% occurring once. With V trimmed by 5 bases and J by 4 bases, 4 bases remained unmatched. CDR1 is DFQATT, CDR2 SNEGSKA, per germline (reference sequence). The CDR3 covers 12 residues. General observations from the study: Invariant MAIT and iNKT cells are populations that could partly confound zero-insertion analyses. Findings came from cross-sectional statistics, without long-term follow-up of donors.

The rearrangement joins TRBV20-1 to TRBJ1-1; 7 nucleotides line up with TRBD1. Sequencing input: cord blood. This sequence originates from a newborn girl in good health. The CDR3 DNA reads as TGCAGTGCTCAGGGGGAAGGCACTGAAGCTTTCTTT. It codes for CSAQGEGTEAFF.